A single count supports the clone carrying this T cell receptor beta chain. Its antigen remains unknown. A junction boundary mismatches the germline segment, possibly from a read error. The CDR3 consists of 14 residues. In germline, CDR1 is GTSNPN, CDR2 SVGIG (reference sequence). Some clones are missing from TCRdb's copy, which holds only in-frame ones; the method was immunoSEQ multiplex PCR. The sample contains over a million clones, 97% to 99% of which appear only once. The data derive from a study of shared clonotypes between healthy human individuals. Study overall: Each donor's CD8 memory used one plate, CD8 naive two, each CD4 subset three. Findings and limits, study-wide: The donor pool, a small one, limited the genetic and exposure-history diversity represented.

Investigators divided CD4+ cells into CD45RA+ naive and CD45RA-negative memory subsets. The source is a man between 25 and 39 years old in good health. The sequenced material came from naive CD4+ T cells sorted from blood. Subset indicated: CD45RA+ positively selected. This chain uses TRBV30 with TRBJ2-3, with 8 bases identical to TRBD2. CDR3 region: CGWREVGSTDTQYF. The CDR3 nucleotides read TGCGGCTGGCGGGAGGTAGGGAGCACAGATACGCAGTATTTT.